The 29 T cell receptor beta chains below all came from one sample that was sequenced in a study of Graves' ophthalmopathy and Graves' hyperthyroidism. Beta-chain TCR CDR3 regions were amplified from RNA transcripts. The authors performed first-round RT-PCR with HTBI primers and then a second-round multiplex PCR. TCRdb reanalysed the multiplex PCR reads using MiXCR and keeps one entry per CDR3 protein. The table lists more than 1,000,000 distinct CDR3 sequences, roughly 35% of them singletons, with 11% in the top ten. Sequencing was performed on peripheral blood or thyroid tissue (not recorded which). These receptors all stem from an adult man with Graves' hyperthyroidism.

This clonotype was observed a handful of times. V and J are TRBV7-2 and TRBJ2-7; maybe TRBD1 (6 bases). Trimming pared 5 bases from V and 3 bases from J, leaving 17 bases between. The CDR3 sequence is 15 residues long. Germline V gene data show CDR1 as SGHTA and CDR2 as FQGNSA. CDR3 loop: CASSLPAGTLYEQYF. CDR3 DNA sequence: TGTGCCAGCAGCCTACCCGCCGGGACACTCTACGAGCAGTACTTC.

V usage is TRBV2 and J usage is TRBJ2-5, with TRBD2 matching 7 bases. V shed 0 bases, J shed 5 bases, and the junction held 6 bases outside the gene matches. The germline CDR1 and CDR2 sequences are SNHLY and FYNNEI. This CDR3 has 15 amino acids. The CDR3 reads CASSEAGGPPETQYF. As DNA, the CDR3 is TGTGCCAGCAGTGAAGCGGGAGGGCCTCCGGAGACCCAGTACTTC. Full variable domain (rest looked up from reference TRBV2 and TRBJ2-5): EPEVTQTPSHQVTQMGQEVILRCVPISNHLYFYWYRQILGQKVEFLVSFYNNEISEKSEIFDDQFSVERPDGSNFTLKIRSTKLEDSAMYFCASSEAGGPPETQYFGPGTRLLVL.

This clonotype was recorded at least ten times. This chain connects TRBV7-6 to TRBJ1-5; D unresolved. V gave up 3 bases and J gave up 11 bases, with 14 bases separating them. Germline CDR1 reads SGHVS; CDR2 reads FNYEAQ. This CDR3 contains 13 residues. In nucleotides, the CDR3 is TGTGCCAGCAGCTTGTCCCCGGGAGAGACCCAGCATTTT. It is translated as CASSLSPGETQHF. Full variable domain (outside the CDR3, taken from reference TRBV7-6 and TRBJ1-5): GAGVSQSPRYKVTKRGQDVALRCDPISGHVSLYWYRQALGQGPEFLTYFNYEAQQDKSGLPNDRFSAERPEGSISTLTIQRTEQRDSAMYRCASSLSPGETQHFGDGTRLSIL.

The V call is TRBV7-9, the J call TRBJ1-2, with TRBD1 matching over 9 bases. With V trimmed by 10 bases and J by 6 bases, 6 bases remained unmatched. This CDR3 comprises 12 residues. Germline CDR1 is SEHNR and CDR2 is FQNEAQ (reference sequence). The chain's CDR3 is CAIQTGGDGYTF. The CDR3 bases are TGTGCCATCCAAACAGGGGGCGATGGCTACACCTTC.

At least ten counts were recorded for this clonotype. This chain uses TRBV5-1 with TRBJ1-1; 7 bases line up with TRBD1. CDR3 size: 12 residues. Germline-derived CDR1 and CDR2 are SGHRS and YFSETQ. Germline trimming cut 2 bases from V and 11 bases from J; bases unmatched to any gene: 6. The CDR3 loop is CASSLSTGEAFF. The CDR3 DNA reads TGCGCCAGCAGCTTATCAACAGGGGAGGCTTTCTTT.

This clonotype was detected ten times or more. V gene TRBV5-1 combines with J gene TRBJ2-7; TRBD1 matches 8 bases. V dropped 3 bases and J dropped 3; count of bases not matched to a gene: 17. The germline gives CDR1 SGHRS, CDR2 YFSETQ. The CDR3 runs 18 residues. CDR3 sequence reads: CASSSQQLRRGLGYEQYF. CDR3 nucleotides: TGCGCCAGCAGCTCCCAGCAACTACGCAGGGGGCTGGGCTACGAGCAGTACTTC.

This clonotype showed up just a few times. The V gene is TRBV6-7, the J gene TRBJ2-7; 8 bases match TRBD1. Being an ORF, TRBV6-7 has a function that is uncertain. V lost 0 bases and J lost 0; bases outside the gene matches: 1. The CDR3 covers 15 residues. The CDR3 region is CASSYSTGGSYEQYF. CDR3 nucleotide sequence: TGTGCCAGCAGTTACTCAACAGGGGGCTCCTACGAGCAGTACTTC.

This clonotype was observed at least ten times. The V and J genes are TRBV20-1 and TRBJ1-1; 8 bases fit TRBD1. In germline, CDR1 is DFQATT, CDR2 SNEGSKA (reference sequence). The CDR3 loop spans 15 amino acids. The V and J ends lost 1 base and 7 bases, in that order; junction bases with no gene match: 11. The CDR3 DNA follows: TGCAGTGCTAGAGGACAGGGGTCTACGAGCGGTGAAGCTTTCTTT. This codes for CSARGQGSTSGEAFF.

This clonotype has at least ten counts. The chain links TRBV7-9 to TRBJ2-7, with TRBD2 identical over 10 bases. This CDR3 is built from 12 residues. With 6 bases clipped from V and 6 bases from J, the junction kept 2 bases outside the gene matches. The germline V gene has CDR1 SEHNR and CDR2 FQNEAQ (reference sequence). CDR3 loop: CASSASGGEQYF. The CDR3 bases are TGTGCCAGCAGTGCTAGCGGGGGCGAGCAGTACTTC.

This clonotype was recorded many times. V gene TRBV20-1 combines with J gene TRBJ1-3; D uncertain. Germline V gene sequence: CDR1 DFQATT, CDR2 SNEGSKA (reference sequence). V shed 6 bases and J shed 0 bases, with 12 bases lying between them. This CDR3 spans 14 amino acids. CDR3 region: CSALNINSGNTIYF. CDR3 DNA: TGCAGTGCCCTAAATATCAACTCTGGAAACACCATATATTTT.

The chain is built from TRBV6-1 and TRBJ2-5; 8 nucleotides agree with TRBD2. Per the germline V gene, CDR1 is MNHNS and CDR2 is SASEGT. V gave up 8 bases and J gave up 3 bases; unmatched junction bases: 5. The CDR3 totals 13 residues. CDR3: CASRAAGEETQYF. The CDR3 nucleotides are TGTGCCAGCCGAGCAGCGGGAGAAGAGACCCAGTACTTC.

This chain joins TRBV4-3 and TRBJ2-7; D unclear. V lost 1 base, J lost 2 bases, and 15 bases lay in between. Germline loops: CDR1 LGHNA, CDR2 YSLEER. This CDR3 is 16 amino acids long. CDR3: CASSQAVRFQAYEQYF. CDR3 nucleotides: TGCGCCAGCAGCCAAGCTGTAAGGTTTCAGGCCTACGAGCAGTACTTC.

This clonotype was counted a single time. The rearrangement uses TRBV7-6 and TRBJ2-1, with D perhaps TRBD2 (7 bases). Looked up from germline, CDR1 is SGHVS and CDR2 is FNYEAQ. V lost 6 bases and J 9 bases, leaving 12 bases between the germline ends. CDR3 length equals 12 residues. This CDR3 reads CASRGGRVEQFF. In DNA form, the CDR3 reads TGTGCCAGCAGGGGGGGGCGAGTTGAGCAGTTCTTC.

The CDR3 DNA is TGTGCCAGCAGCTCGCGACAGCGGATCTACGAGCAGTACTTC. As protein: CASSSRQRIYEQYF. V and J are TRBV7-8 and TRBJ2-7, with D possibly being TRBD1 or TRBD2 (5 bases each). Trimming removed 4 bases from V and 3 bases from J, with 13 bases in between. Germline loops: CDR1 SGHVS, CDR2 FQNEAQ. The CDR3 loop spans 14 amino acids.

Note on this clonotype: One end of the junction fails to match germline, which may point to a read error. The chain joins TRBV25-1 to TRBJ1-1; the D is unclear. Germline CDR1 is MGHDK and CDR2 is SYGVNS. The CDR3 has 16 amino acids. CDR3 sequence: CASTLTELVTNTKAFF. CDR3 nucleotide sequence: TGTGCCAGCACCCTCACGGAGCTAGTTACGAACACTAAAGCTTTCTTT.

Remarks on this clonotype: Germline and junction disagree at one end, which may indicate a read error. V and J are TRBV10-3 and TRBJ2-2; maybe TRBD2 (7 bases). CDR3 length: 16 residues. Germline assignment: CDR1 ENHRY and CDR2 SYGVKD. CDR3 coding DNA: TGTGCCAGCTACAGGGACTACGTATCGAACACCGGGGAGCTGCTTTTT. It specifies CASYRDYVSNTGELLF.

Regarding this clonotype: One base away lies a much larger clone, so this may be a sequencing read error. The CDR3 ends on some other residue instead of the conserved phenylalanine or tryptophan, so this is likely a read error. The chain carries TRBV5-1 and TRBJ1-5; no clear D gene. Deletions cut 5 bases from V and 5 bases from J, with 14 bases between. CDR3 size: 14 residues. Germline V gene lookup returns CDR1 SGHRS and CDR2 YFSETQ. In DNA, the CDR3 is TGCGCCAGCAGGCAAGACTTGTCCGATCAGCCCCAGCATTGT. Translating gives CASRQDLSDQPQHC.

Turning to this clonotype: A clone one base away is much larger, so this may be a read error. V and J are TRBV2 and TRBJ2-5; TRBD1 aligns across 10 bases. This CDR3 contains 15 residues. V dropped 6 bases and J dropped 9; count of bases not matched to a gene: 13. Germline CDR1 is SNHLY and CDR2 is FYNNEI. The CDR3 nucleotides are TGTGCCAGCAGAAGGGACAGGGGCCCTGTGGAGGCCCAGTACTTC. It translates to CASRRDRGPVEAQYF.

This clonotype was observed at least ten times. The CDR3 loop reads CASSPHREISEKLFF. The CDR3 DNA reads TGTGCCAGCAGCCCACACAGGGAGATTAGTGAAAAACTGTTTTTT. V gene TRBV13 combines with J gene TRBJ1-4, with a weak D call TRBD1 (6 bases). CDR1 is PRHDT, CDR2 FYEKMQ, per germline (reference sequence). The germline V and J ends were trimmed by 5 bases and 7 bases, with 17 bases remaining between them. The CDR3 consists of 15 residues.

The chain combines TRBV29-1 with TRBJ1-4, with D possibly matching TRBD1 (5 bases). CDR1 and CDR2 (germline): SQVTM, ANQGSEA. The CDR3 runs 14 residues. Between the trimmed V and J ends, which lost 0 bases and 8 bases, there was a span of 13 bases. CDR3 loop: CSVEEVRWGEKLFF. CDR3 in DNA: TGCAGCGTTGAAGAAGTACGGTGGGGGGAAAAACTGTTTTTT.

The V call is TRBV6-2 or TRBV6-3, the J call TRBJ2-7; 10 nucleotides line up with TRBD1. The germline gives CDR1 MNHEY, CDR2 SVGEGT. With V trimmed by 6 bases and J by 2 bases, 7 bases remained unmatched. The length of the CDR3 is 15 residues. The CDR3, as DNA: TGTGCCAGCAGGGGCGGGACAGGGGCAACCTACGAGCAGTACTTC. This sequence encodes CASRGGTGATYEQYF.

The V and J genes are TRBV7-2 and TRBJ2-7; D is ambiguous. The CDR3 loop spans 14 amino acids. V lost 8 bases and J lost 0, with 14 bases in between. CDR1 and CDR2 (germline): SGHTA, FQGNSA. Here the CDR3 reads CASSPPNISYEQYF. The DNA for the CDR3 is TGTGCCAGCTCACCACCTAACATCTCCTACGAGCAGTACTTC.

This clonotype was counted at least ten times. This sequence joins TRBV7-2 and TRBJ2-7, with 12 nucleotides matching TRBD2. The CDR3 is 15 amino acids. Losses at the gene ends were 2 bases for V and 2 bases for J; bases not matched to a gene: 1. Germline CDR1 reads SGHTA; CDR2 reads FQGNSA. As DNA, the CDR3 is TGTGCCAGCAGCTTATGGACTAGCGGGGCCTACGAGCAGTACTTC. As protein: CASSLWTSGAYEQYF.

The chain recombines TRBV11-2 with TRBJ1-1; no reliable D call. V lost 0 bases and J lost 4, with 6 bases in between. The CDR3 extends over 13 amino acids. The germline gives CDR1 SGHAT, CDR2 FQNNGV. The CDR3 loop reads CASSLESFTEAFF. The DNA of the CDR3 is TGTGCCAGCAGCTTAGAAAGCTTCACTGAAGCTTTCTTT.

As for this clonotype: A junction boundary mismatches the germline segment, possibly from a read error. The rearrangement links TRBV10-3 to TRBJ1-2; a possible D gene is TRBD1 (5 bases). Looked up from germline, CDR1 is ENHRY and CDR2 is SYGVKD. The CDR3 spans 16 residues. The CDR3 sequence: CASSPYWDGANYGYTF. The CDR3 DNA follows: TGTGCCAGCAGTCCGTACTGGGACGGTGCTAACTATGGCTACACCTTC.

The CDR3 loop reads CASSSTGTNPYEQYF. In DNA form, the CDR3 reads TGTGCCAGCAGTTCGACCGGGACAAACCCCTACGAGCAGTACTTC. The chain links TRBV5-5 to TRBJ2-7; D is perhaps TRBD1 (6 bases). V dropped 5 bases and J dropped 2 bases, with 17 bases sitting between them. The CDR3 spans 15 residues. Per germline, CDR1 SGHKS and CDR2 YYEKEE (reference sequence).

Ten or more counts support this clonotype. The V gene is TRBV4-1, the J gene TRBJ1-6; no clear D gene. V lost 4 bases, J lost 5 bases, and 9 bases lay in between. This CDR3 has 14 residues. Germline CDR1 is MGHRA and CDR2 is YSYEKL. CDR3 sequence: CASSPEMNNSPLHF. The DNA of the CDR3 is TGCGCCAGCAGCCCGGAGATGAATAATTCACCCCTCCACTTT.

Remarks on this clonotype: Possible read error: a much larger clone is one base away. The CDR3: CASSLVVTDSGNTTYF. In DNA, the CDR3 is TGTGCCAGCAGCTTAGTGGTCACCGACTCTGGAAACACCACATATTTT. The chain uses TRBV25-1 and TRBJ1-3; no reliable D call. The length of the CDR3 is 16 residues. Germline V gives CDR1 MGHDK, CDR2 SYGVNS.

This clonotype was detected ten times or more. In DNA form, the CDR3 reads TGTGCCAGCAGTTTACGAGGATCTTCTAGGCAGCCCCAGCATTTT. This codes for CASSLRGSSRQPQHF. This rearrangement joins TRBV12-3 or TRBV12-4 to TRBJ1-5, with D uncertain. The CDR3 runs to 15 residues. Trimming left V 2 bases short and J 7 bases short, with 15 bases between.